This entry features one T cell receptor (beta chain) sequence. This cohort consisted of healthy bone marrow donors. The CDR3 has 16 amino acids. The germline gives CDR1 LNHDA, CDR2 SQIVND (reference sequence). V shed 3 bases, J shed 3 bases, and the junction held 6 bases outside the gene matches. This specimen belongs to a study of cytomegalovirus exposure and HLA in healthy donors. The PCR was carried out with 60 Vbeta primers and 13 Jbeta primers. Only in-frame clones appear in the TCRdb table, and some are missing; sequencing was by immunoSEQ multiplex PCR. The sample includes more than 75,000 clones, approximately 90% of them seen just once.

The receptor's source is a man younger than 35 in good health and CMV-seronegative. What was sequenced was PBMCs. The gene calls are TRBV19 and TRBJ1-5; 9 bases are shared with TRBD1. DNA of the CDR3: TGTGCCAGTAGTATGGGGGACAGGGCCAACAATCAGCCCCAGCATTTT. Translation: CASSMGDRANNQPQHF.